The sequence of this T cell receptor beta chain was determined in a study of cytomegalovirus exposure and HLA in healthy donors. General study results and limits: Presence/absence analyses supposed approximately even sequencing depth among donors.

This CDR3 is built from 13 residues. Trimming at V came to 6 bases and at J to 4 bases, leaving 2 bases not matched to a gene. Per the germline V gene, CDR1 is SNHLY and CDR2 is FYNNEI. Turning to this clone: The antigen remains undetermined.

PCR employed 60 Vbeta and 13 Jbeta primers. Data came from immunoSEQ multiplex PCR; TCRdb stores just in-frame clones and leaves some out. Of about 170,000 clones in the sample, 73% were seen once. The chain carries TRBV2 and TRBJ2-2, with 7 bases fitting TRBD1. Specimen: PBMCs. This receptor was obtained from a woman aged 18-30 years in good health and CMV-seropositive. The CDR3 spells CASRGQITGELFF. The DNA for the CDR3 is TGTGCCAGCAGGGGACAGATCACCGGGGAGCTGTTTTTT.